The entry that follows covers one T cell receptor (beta chain) sequence. This sample was included in a study of blood T cell repertoires in COVID-19. The data were produced by immunoSEQ multiplex PCR, yet TCRdb's version contains in-frame clones alone and is incomplete. The sample lists 200,000 to 250,000 clones; around 90% were seen once. Germline-derived CDR1 and CDR2 are SGHNT and YYREEE (reference sequence). The CDR3 totals 12 residues. V dropped 5 bases and J dropped 2 bases, with 7 bases sitting between them. This clonotype was sampled from a man aged 25-45 years with COVID-19, enrolled during active disease. Sample: peripheral blood. V and J are TRBV5-4 and TRBJ1-2, with unresolved D. The CDR3 protein is CASSTDNYGYTF. CDR3 coding DNA: TGTGCCAGCAGTACAGACAACTATGGCTACACCTTC.